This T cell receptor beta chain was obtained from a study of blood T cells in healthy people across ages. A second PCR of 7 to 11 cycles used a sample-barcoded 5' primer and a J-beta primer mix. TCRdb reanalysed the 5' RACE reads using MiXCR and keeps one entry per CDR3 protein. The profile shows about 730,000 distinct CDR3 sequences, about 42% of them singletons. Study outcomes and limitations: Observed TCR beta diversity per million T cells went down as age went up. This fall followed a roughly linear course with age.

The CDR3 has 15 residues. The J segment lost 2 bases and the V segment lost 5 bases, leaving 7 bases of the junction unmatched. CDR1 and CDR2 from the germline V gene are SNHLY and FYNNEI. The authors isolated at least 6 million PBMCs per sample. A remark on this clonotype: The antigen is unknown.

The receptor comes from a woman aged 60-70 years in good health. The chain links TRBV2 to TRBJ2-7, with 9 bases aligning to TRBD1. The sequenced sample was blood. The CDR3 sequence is CASSPGTGSTYEQYF. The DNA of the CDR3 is TGTGCCAGCAGTCCCGGGACAGGGTCGACCTACGAGCAGTACTTC.